This note documents a single TCR beta chain sequence. Its cognate antigen is unknown. This table comes from immunoSEQ multiplex PCR, and its TCRdb copy is limited to in-frame clones, with some not included. The top ten hold approximately 30% of the sample, which has around 58,000 clones, 84% seen once. The sample originates from a study of OX40 agonist ivuxolimab in advanced cancers. Looking at the study overall: Those enrolled were approximately 87% male, with a mean age of around 60 years and ages from roughly 20 to 90.

Patients were ineligible given autoimmune disease history or systemic immunosuppression. Patients had blood sampled at baseline and again on cycle 4 day 1 and cycle 7 day 1. Study findings and constraints: Partly responding patients at 0.1-3.0 mg/kg showed some of the smallest clonal expansion.

Germline V CDR1 and CDR2: SQVTM, ANQGSEA. Trimming shortened V by 2 bases and J by 4 bases, and 6 bases separated the two germline ends. CDR3 size: 12 residues. The sequence derives from an adult with an advanced solid tumor such as melanoma, head and neck, liver or kidney cancer. The sample here was CD4+ or CD8+ T cells sorted from blood, taken in a trial of the OX40 agonist ivuxolimab. The chain links TRBV29-1 to TRBJ2-1; weak D call: TRBD1 (5 bases). The CDR3 sequence is CSVEQGYNEQFF. The CDR3 DNA follows: TGCAGCGTTGAACAGGGTTACAATGAGCAGTTCTTC.